One and the same sample provided the 19 T cell receptor beta chains below, sequenced in a study of T-cell reconstitution after alpha-beta-depleted transplantation in children. Preparation of the TCRbeta library was carried out with unique molecular identifiers. MiXCR, applied by TCRdb to the PCR reads, yields one record per CDR3 protein. The data hold hundreds of thousands of distinct CDR3 sequences, with about 15% observed a single time. The sequencing here drew on PBMCs from the stem cell graft donor, taken from the stem cell graft. These receptors were obtained from a human donor who donated a stem cell graft to a child with acute myeloid leukemia.

In DNA, the CDR3 is TGTGCCAGCAGTTACTCGGGGGTTACGGGCACTGAAGCTTTCTTT. This gives the protein CASSYSGVTGTEAFF. The chain uses TRBV6-5 and TRBJ1-1; a possible D gene is TRBD1 (5 bases). Germline CDR1 and CDR2: MNHEY and SVGAGI. V was trimmed by 0 bases and J by 4 bases, leaving 12 bases between them. The CDR3 loop spans 15 amino acids.

The chain recombines TRBV29-1 with TRBJ2-5, with D possibly matching TRBD1 (5 bases). The CDR3 runs to 12 residues. Trimming left V 4 bases short and J 2 bases short, with 8 bases between. Germline-derived CDR1 and CDR2 are SQVTM and ANQGSEA. CDR3 bases: TGCAGCGTTGCCCCAGGGCAAGAGACCCAGTACTTC. Amino acid sequence: CSVAPGQETQYF.

Notes on this clonotype: A much larger clone differs from this one at a single base, so this may be a read error. This is likely a read error, given that the CDR3 carries no conserved phenylalanine or tryptophan at its end. The CDR3 region has the DNA TGCGCCAGCAGCGTTTTGGACAGTAGCTCCTACAATGAGCAGTTCTCC. This encodes CASSVLDSSSYNEQFS. The genes are TRBV5-1 and TRBJ2-1, with D perhaps matching TRBD1 (6 bases). The CDR3 is made up of 16 amino acids. V was pared by 4 bases and J by 0 bases, with 14 bases between. CDR1 is SGHRS and CDR2 is YFSETQ in the germline V gene.

This clonotype was found many times. The CDR3 sequence is CASSLGAGGLYNNEQFF. CDR3 coding DNA: TGTGCCAGCAGTTTAGGGGCGGGGGGTCTCTATAACAATGAGCAGTTCTTC. The V and J genes are TRBV27 and TRBJ2-1; 8 nucleotides align to TRBD2. CDR1 is MNHEY and CDR2 is SMNVEV in the germline V gene (reference sequence). Trimming removed 2 bases from V and 5 bases from J; junction bases left unmatched: 11. The CDR3 consists of 17 residues.

The chain carries TRBV6-2 or TRBV6-3 and TRBJ2-7; the D is unclear. Germline V gene data show CDR1 as MNHEY and CDR2 as SVGEGT. The CDR3 covers 14 residues. The V and J ends lost 6 bases and 4 bases respectively, with 16 bases between them. CDR3 nucleotides: TGTGCCAGCAGGAACGCGGAGACCGGATACGAGCAGTACTTC. This encodes CASRNAETGYEQYF.

This clonotype was detected only a few times. This chain joins TRBV12-3 or TRBV12-4 and TRBJ2-3; D is possibly TRBD2 (6 bases). This CDR3 spans 14 amino acids. The ends were cut back, 7 bases at V and 5 bases at J, with 16 bases in the middle. DNA of the CDR3: TGTGCCAGCACCCCCGCGGGGAAGGGAGATACGCAGTATTTT. This translates into CASTPAGKGDTQYF.

This clonotype was found many times. This chain joins TRBV20-1 and TRBJ1-1; TRBD1 is a possible D gene (5 bases). This CDR3 is 17 amino acids long. Germline V gene lookup returns CDR1 DFQATT and CDR2 SNEGSKA (reference sequence). Trimming removed 4 bases from V and 3 bases from J, with 24 bases in between. The CDR3 DNA follows: TGCAGTGCTACCCGTCCCAGGGTTCGATTAGAGGACACTGAAGCTTTCTTT. Translating gives CSATRPRVRLEDTEAFF.

This clonotype was seen ten or more times. The chain is built from TRBV27 and TRBJ1-1; D gene ambiguous. Germline CDR1 and CDR2: MNHEY and SMNVEV (reference sequence). The V end was cut by 2 bases, the J end by 5 bases, with 9 bases between. There are 13 residues in the CDR3. The CDR3 reads CASSLTGWTEAFF. In nucleotides, the CDR3 is TGTGCCAGCAGTTTAACGGGGTGGACTGAAGCTTTCTTT.

There are many counts of this clonotype. As DNA, the CDR3 is TGCAGTGCTTCGGACGGTTATCAGCCCCAGCATTTT. Its protein is CSASDGYQPQHF. The chain is built from TRBV20-1 and TRBJ1-5, with D unresolved. Germline values: CDR1 DFQATT, CDR2 SNEGSKA (reference sequence). The CDR3 sequence is 12 residues long. The V and J ends lost 5 bases and 5 bases respectively, with 10 bases between them.

This clonotype was detected ten times or more. This chain links TRBV6-1 with TRBJ1-1; 7 nucleotides align to TRBD1. J was trimmed by 2 bases and V by 5 bases; bases with no gene match: 5. CDR3 length: 14 amino acids. From germline, CDR1 is MNHNS and CDR2 SASEGT. CDR3 sequence (DNA): TGTGCCAGCAGTCAACAGGGGCGAAACACTGAAGCTTTCTTT. This codes for CASSQQGRNTEAFF.

There are many counts of this clonotype. The chain has TRBV5-1 and TRBJ1-2, with a possible D match to TRBD1 (6 bases). Between the trimmed V and J ends, which lost 0 bases and 8 bases, there was a span of 20 bases. Per germline, CDR1 SGHRS and CDR2 YFSETQ. This CDR3 has 16 residues. Here the CDR3 DNA reads TGCGCCAGCAGCTTGGGACAGGCGGCCCTTGGAGGAGGCTACACCTTC. Translation: CASSLGQAALGGGYTF.

This chain links TRBV3-1 with TRBJ1-1; D not certain. The CDR3 totals 15 residues. Between the trimmed V and J ends, which lost 1 base and 0 bases, there was a span of 9 bases. Germline CDR1 is LGHDT and CDR2 is YNNKEL (reference sequence). In DNA, the CDR3 is TGTGCCAGCAGCCAAGGGCACGGAATGAACACTGAAGCTTTCTTT. Its protein product is CASSQGHGMNTEAFF.

In its sample, this clonotype was seen many times. This chain connects TRBV20-1 to TRBJ1-2; 7 positions agree with TRBD1. This CDR3 is 15 amino acids long. Germline-derived CDR1 and CDR2 are DFQATT and SNEGSKA (reference sequence). V lost 6 bases and J lost 0; bases outside the gene matches: 10. CDR3 in amino acids: CSASVTGVPNYGYTF. CDR3 bases: TGCAGTGCCAGCGTTACAGGGGTCCCTAACTATGGCTACACCTTC.

There are many counts of this clonotype. In DNA, the CDR3 is TGCAGTGCTAGAATACCGCGTCACGAGCAGTACTTC. It specifies CSARIPRHEQYF. The chain couples TRBV20-1 to TRBJ2-7; D call uncertain. Per the germline V gene, CDR1 is DFQATT and CDR2 is SNEGSKA (reference sequence). The CDR3 covers 12 residues. The ends were cut back, 2 bases at V and 5 bases at J, with 10 bases in the middle.

At least ten counts were recorded for this clonotype. The rearrangement links TRBV12-3 or TRBV12-4 to TRBJ2-1; TRBD2 matches at 9 bases. The V gene end was trimmed by 5 bases and the J gene end by 10 bases; junction bases not matched to a gene: 12. The CDR3 totals 15 residues. The CDR3 spells CASSGLGTSHREQFF. In DNA form, the CDR3 reads TGTGCCAGCAGTGGCCTAGGGACTAGCCATAGGGAGCAGTTCTTC.

The table lists this clonotype with many counts. This chain uses TRBV20-1 with TRBJ2-7, with 10 bases matching TRBD1. CDR1 is DFQATT, CDR2 SNEGSKA, per germline (reference sequence). This CDR3 comprises 16 residues. Germline trimming cut 0 bases from V and 2 bases from J; bases unmatched to any gene: 7. CDR3: CSARELGQGTAYEQYF. CDR3 sequence (DNA): TGCAGTGCTAGAGAACTGGGACAGGGGACAGCCTACGAGCAGTACTTC.

This chain links TRBV29-1 with TRBJ1-2; TRBD1 matches at 9 bases. J gave up 4 bases and V 5 bases, and 14 bases lay outside the gene matches. CDR1 is SQVTM and CDR2 is ANQGSEA in the germline V gene. CDR3 size: 16 residues. The DNA of the CDR3 is TGCAGCGTTCTACCCTCCGGGACAGGGATTCTCTATGGCTACACCTTC. Its protein product is CSVLPSGTGILYGYTF.

This clonotype has at least ten counts. The rearrangement joins TRBV6-1 to TRBJ1-2; D gene unclear. The V gene's germline CDR1 is MNHNS and CDR2 SASEGT. V was pared by 3 bases and J by 4 bases, with 3 bases between. The length of the CDR3 is 11 residues. The CDR3: CASSDLYGYTF. DNA of the CDR3: TGTGCCAGCAGTGACCTCTATGGCTACACCTTC.

This clonotype was observed a handful of times. J is TRBJ1-5 and V is TRBV15, with TRBD1 matching over 8 bases. This CDR3 comprises 15 residues. V dropped 1 base and J dropped 5; count of bases not matched to a gene: 4. Germline V gene lookup returns CDR1 LNHNV and CDR2 YYDKDF (reference sequence). The CDR3 region has the DNA TGTGCCACCAGCAGAGCCCAGGGGGCCTATCAGCCCCAGCATTTT. It specifies CATSRAQGAYQPQHF.